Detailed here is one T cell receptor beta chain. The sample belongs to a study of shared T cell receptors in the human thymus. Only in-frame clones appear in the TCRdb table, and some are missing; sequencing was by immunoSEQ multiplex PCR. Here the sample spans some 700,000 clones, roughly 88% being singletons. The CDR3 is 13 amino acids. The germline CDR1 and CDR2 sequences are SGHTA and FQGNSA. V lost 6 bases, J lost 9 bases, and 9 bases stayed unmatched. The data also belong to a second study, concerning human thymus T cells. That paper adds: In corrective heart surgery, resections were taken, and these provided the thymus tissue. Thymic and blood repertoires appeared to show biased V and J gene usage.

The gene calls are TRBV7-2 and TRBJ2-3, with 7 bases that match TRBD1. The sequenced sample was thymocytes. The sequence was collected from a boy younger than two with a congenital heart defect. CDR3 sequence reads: CASRLAQGRTQYF. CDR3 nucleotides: TGTGCCAGCAGGCTTGCACAGGGGAGAACGCAGTATTTT. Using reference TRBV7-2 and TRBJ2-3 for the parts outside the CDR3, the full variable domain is GAGVSQSPSNKVTEKGKDVELRCDPISGHTALYWYRQSLGQGLEFLIYFQGNSAPDKSGLPSDRFSAERTGGSVSTLTIQRTQQEDSAVYLCASRLAQGRTQYFGPGTRLTVL.